These T cell receptor beta chains were read from a single sample in a study of T cell clones after liver transplantation. Some clones are missing from TCRdb's copy, which holds only in-frame ones; the method was immunoSEQ multiplex PCR. The sample lists tens of thousands of clones, approximately 87% occurring once. The specimen comprised CD4+ T cells from blood, sampled at the 22-month timepoint. These receptors were taken from a human patient who received a liver transplant. These T cells may partly come from the graft donor. CDR3s include the opening cysteine and the closing phenylalanine or tryptophan. Fields, in order: V gene, D gene, clone size, J gene, CDR3 DNA, CDR3 protein. D genes are given only for firm matches. The size of a clone is reported for some rows only, either as once, few or many, or as a class for expanded clones.

>TRBV29-1|-|-|TRBJ2-7
TGCAGCGTGGGGACGGACTCCTACGAGCAGTACTTC
CSVGTDSYEQYF
>TRBV9|-|-|TRBJ2-2
TGTGCCAGCAGCGTATCAAACAAAAACACCGGGGAGCTGTTTTTT
CASSVSNKNTGELFF
>TRBV6-5|-|-|TRBJ2-7
TGTGCCAGCGGGCGGGGGGACAGATCTTCCGAGCAGTACTTC
CASGRGDRSSEQYF
>TRBV5-4|-|once|TRBJ1-1
TGTGCCAGCAGCTTGTATCGGAACACTGAAGCTTTCTTT
CASSLYRNTEAFF
>TRBV6-7|TRBD1|-|TRBJ1-2
TGTGCCAGCAGTTACACCGGGACAGGGGTCCCTACAACTAGGGGGGGAGACTATGGCTACACCTTC
CASSYTGTGVPTTRGGDYGYTF
>TRBV5-1|TRBD2|-|TRBJ2-3
TGCGCCAGCAGGACTAGCGGGACCACAGATACGCAGTATTTT
CASRTSGTTDTQYF
>TRBV7-2|TRBD1|-|TRBJ1-2
TGTGCCAGCAGCCTGACAGGGGGCCCGGGGTATGGCTACACCTTC
CASSLTGGPGYGYTF
>TRBV4-3|-|-|TRBJ2-3
TGCGCCAGCAGCCAATATGAGGCTAGCACAGATACGCAGTATTTT
CASSQYEASTDTQYF
>TRBV7-2|TRBD1|-|TRBJ2-5
TGTGCCAGCAGCTCCGGGACAGAACAAGAGACCCAGTACTTC
CASSSGTEQETQYF
>TRBV4-3|-|once|TRBJ2-5
TGCGCCAGCAGCCAAGGACTAGTGCAGGAGACCCAGTACTTC
CASSQGLVQETQYF
>TRBV15|-|-|TRBJ2-7
TGTGCCACCAGCAGAGAGAACTCTTGGGGCTCCTACGAGCAGTACTTC
CATSRENSWGSYEQYF
>TRBV7-2|-|few|TRBJ1-5
TGTGCCAGCAGCTCCGGACCCCTAATGGCCCAGCATTTT
CASSSGPLMAQHF
>TRBV19|-|-|TRBJ1-1
TGTGCCAGTAGTCCCGCCAGGGTTGCGAACACTGAAGCTTTCTTT
CASSPARVANTEAFF
>TRBV4-3|TRBD1|-|TRBJ1-1
TGCGCCAGCAGCCTACAGGGGGACACTGAAGCTTTCTTT
CASSLQGDTEAFF
>TRBV7-2|-|-|TRBJ1-4
TGTGCCAGCAGCTTGGGCGGGGCTAATGAAAAACTGTTTTTT
CASSLGGANEKLFF
>TRBV4-1|-|-|TRBJ2-1
TGCGCCAGCAGCCAAGGCACTAGGGACAATGAGCAGTTCTTC
CASSQGTRDNEQFF
>TRBV7-2|-|-|TRBJ1-5
TGTGCCAGCAGCACGAGGGTGTTGGGCGGACAGCCCCAGCATTTT
CASSTRVLGGQPQHF
>TRBV27|TRBD1|-|TRBJ1-5
TGTGCCAGCAGAAATCGGACAGGCCGGGGGCCCCAGCATTTT
CASRNRTGRGPQHF
>TRBV7-7|-|-|TRBJ2-2
TGTGCCAGCAGCTTAGATCGGGTCACCGGGGAGCTGTTTTTT
CASSLDRVTGELFF
>TRBV4-1|TRBD2|-|TRBJ2-7
TGCGCCAGCAGCCAACCGGGAGGGCGGTACGAGCAGTACTTC
CASSQPGGRYEQYF
>TRBV4-2|-|-|TRBJ1-1
TGTGCCAGCAGCCAATTAGGGCAGTCCCGAAGGAACACTGAAGCTTTCTTT
CASSQLGQSRRNTEAFF
>TRBV6-5|TRBD1|-|TRBJ1-6
TGTGCCAGCAGTTACTCGGTGACAGGGGAGAATTCACCCCTCCACTTT
CASSYSVTGENSPLHF
>TRBV5-1|TRBD2|-|TRBJ2-2
TGCGCCAGCAGCTTGACCGGACTAGCGGGAGGGTCCGGGGAGCTGTTTTTT
CASSLTGLAGGSGELFF
>TRBV5-6|-|medium-sized|TRBJ2-3
TGTGCCAGCAGCTGGGGGGCGGACAGCACAGATACGCAGTATTTT
CASSWGADSTDTQYF
>TRBV7-2|-|once|TRBJ2-5
TGTGCCAGCAGCACCACACTCGTCGGCCTAGACACCCAAGAGACCCAGTACTTC
CASSTTLVGLDTQETQYF
>TRBV7-7|-|-|TRBJ2-5
TGTGCCAGCAGCTTAGCTGGGGTAGGGGGAGAGACCCAGTACTTC
CASSLAGVGGETQYF
>TRBV6-1|TRBD1|few|TRBJ2-1
TGTGCCAGCAGTCAGGGGGCTGGGTACAATGAGCAGTTCTTC
CASSQGAGYNEQFF
>TRBV11-1|-|-|TRBJ1-1
TGTGCCAGCAGCTCTCCCCCGGGGGAAACTGAAGCTTTCTTT
CASSSPPGETEAFF
>TRBV18|TRBD2|-|TRBJ2-1
TGTGCCAGCTCACCCCTTAGCGGGAGGTCCTACAATGAGCAGTTCTTC
CASSPLSGRSYNEQFF
>TRBV27|TRBD2|-|TRBJ2-7
TGTGCCAGCAGTTGGGGAGTTTGGCGGGAGGGCCTCTTTTCATCCTACGAGCAGTACTTC
CASSWGVWREGLFSSYEQYF
>TRBV18|-|-|TRBJ2-7
TGTGCCAGCTCACCTTCCCAGGGCAGGCGTGGGGAGCAGTACTTC
CASSPSQGRRGEQYF
>TRBV11-2|-|-|TRBJ1-6
TGTGCCAGCAGCTTAGAGGGGGGTCTTAATTCACCCCTCCACTTT
CASSLEGGLNSPLHF
>TRBV7-9|-|-|TRBJ2-5
TGTGCCAGCAGCCAGAACACGGGGAACCAAGAGACCCAGTACTTC
CASSQNTGNQETQYF
>TRBV18|-|few|TRBJ1-5
TGTGCCAGCCACACAGGGAGCAATCAGCCCCAGCATTTT
CASHTGSNQPQHF
>TRBV7-3|-|-|TRBJ1-1
TGTGCCAGCAGCTTAACGAGCGCGGGGACTGAAGCTTTCTTT
CASSLTSAGTEAFF
>TRBV5-1|TRBD1|-|TRBJ1-4
TGCGCCAGCAGCTTGTTGGGACAGGAGAATGAAAAACTGTTTTTT
CASSLLGQENEKLFF
>TRBV28|TRBD2|-|TRBJ2-2
TGTGCCAGCAGTTTAGCGGGAGTTGGGGCCGGGGAGCTGTTTTTT
CASSLAGVGAGELFF
>TRBV27|-|-|TRBJ1-1
TGTGCCAGCCTGGCTACATTAGGAGAGGCTTTCTTT
CASLATLGEAFF
>TRBV19|-|-|TRBJ1-5
TGTGCCAGTAGCGCGGGGCGGTCCGCCCAGCATTTT
CASSAGRSAQHF
>TRBV2|-|-|TRBJ2-1
TGTGCCAGCGCCCCGTCCTACAATGAGCAGTTCTTC
CASAPSYNEQFF
>TRBV5-1|-|-|TRBJ2-5
TGCGCCAGCAGCTTTGAGACCGGGACACTCCAAGAGACCCAGTACTTC
CASSFETGTLQETQYF
>TRBV5-4|TRBD2|-|TRBJ2-1
TGTGCCAGCAGGACCGGGACTAGCGGCTACAATGAGCAGTTCTTC
CASRTGTSGYNEQFF
>TRBV7-9|-|-|TRBJ1-2
TGTGCCAGCAGCTTAGGTCGGGGGCATGGCTACACCTTC
CASSLGRGHGYTF
>TRBV6-1|-|-|TRBJ1-2
TGTGCCAGCAGAGATACGACAGTCTCTGGCTACACCTTC
CASRDTTVSGYTF
>TRBV18|TRBD2|-|TRBJ2-7
TGTGCCAGCTCACCTAGGACTAGCGGGCAAACCTACGAGCAGTACTTC
CASSPRTSGQTYEQYF
>TRBV28|TRBD1|-|TRBJ1-2
TGTGCCAGCAGTTTTTCCCTAGGACAGGGGCTCGGTGGCTACACCTTC
CASSFSLGQGLGGYTF
>TRBV6-4|TRBD1|once|TRBJ1-1
TGTGCCAGCAGCTCGGACAGGGGGAACACTGAAGCTTTCTTT
CASSSDRGNTEAFF
>TRBV18|-|-|TRBJ2-1
TGTGCCAGCTCACCTACGGAGAATGAGCAGTTCTTC
CASSPTENEQFF
>TRBV11-2|-|-|TRBJ2-2
TGTGCCAGCAGACTGGGAATCGGGGAGCTGTTTTTT
CASRLGIGELFF
>TRBV10-3|-|-|TRBJ2-3
TGTGCCATCAGCGCCCGGGACTTAGATACGCAGTATTTT
CAISARDLDTQYF
>TRBV5-1|-|-|TRBJ1-2
TGCGCCAGCAGCTGGGACGGGGACGGCTACACCTTC
CASSWDGDGYTF
>TRBV10-3|-|-|TRBJ1-4
TGTGCCATCAGTGACTCGGGTGCAACTAATGAAAAACTGTTTTTT
CAISDSGATNEKLFF
>TRBV6-6|TRBD1|few|TRBJ2-5
TGTGCCAGCAGTCCCCGGGACAGAGAGACCCAGTACTTC
CASSPRDRETQYF
>TRBV6-6|-|-|TRBJ1-5
TGTGCCAGCAATTCAATCCCCGGGACCTCGGGTCAGCCCCAGCATTTT
CASNSIPGTSGQPQHF